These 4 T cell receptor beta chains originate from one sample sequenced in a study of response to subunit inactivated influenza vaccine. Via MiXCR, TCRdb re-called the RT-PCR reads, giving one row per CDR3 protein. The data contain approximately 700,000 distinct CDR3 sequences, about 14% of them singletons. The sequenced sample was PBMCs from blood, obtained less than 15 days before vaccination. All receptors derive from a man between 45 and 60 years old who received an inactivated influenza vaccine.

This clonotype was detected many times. The CDR3 is CASSLAGGWNIQYF. CDR3 nucleotides: TGTGCCAGCAGCTTAGCCGGGGGCTGGAACATTCAGTACTTC. The V call is TRBV7-9, the J call TRBJ2-4; the D call may be TRBD1 or TRBD2 (6 bases each). The CDR3 runs 14 residues. In germline, CDR1 is SEHNR, CDR2 FQNEAQ (reference sequence). V shed 0 bases and J shed 7 bases, with 10 bases lying between them. Supplemented by reference TRBV7-9 and TRBJ2-4, the full variable domain reads DTGVSQNPRHKITKRGQNVTFRCDPISEHNRLYWYRQTLGQGPEFLTYFQNEAQLEKSRLLSDRFSAERPKGSFSTLEIQRTEQGDSAMYLCASSLAGGWNIQYFGAGTRLSVL.

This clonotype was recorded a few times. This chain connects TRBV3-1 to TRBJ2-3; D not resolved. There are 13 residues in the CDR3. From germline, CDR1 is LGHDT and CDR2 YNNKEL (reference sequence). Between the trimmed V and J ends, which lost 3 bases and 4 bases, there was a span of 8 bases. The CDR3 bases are TGTGCCAGCAGCCAGTTTTTGGCAGATACGCAGTATTTT. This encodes CASSQFLADTQYF.

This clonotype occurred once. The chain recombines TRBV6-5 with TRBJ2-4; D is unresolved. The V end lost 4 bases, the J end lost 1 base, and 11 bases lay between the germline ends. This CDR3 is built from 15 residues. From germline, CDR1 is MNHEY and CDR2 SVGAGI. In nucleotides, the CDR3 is TGTGCCAGCAGTTCGCTGCCGGAGGCCAAAAACATTCAGTACTTC. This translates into CASSSLPEAKNIQYF.

CDR3 in amino acids: CASSPIIGAMRSDTQYF. The CDR3 nucleotides are TGTGCCAGCTCACCAATTATCGGGGCGATGCGGTCAGATACGCAGTATTTT. The rearrangement uses TRBV18 and TRBJ2-3, with D perhaps matching TRBD1 or TRBD2 (5 bases each). V was cut by 2 bases and J by 4 bases, with 19 bases left in between. The CDR3 runs to 17 residues. CDR1 KGHSH and CDR2 LQKENI come from the germline V gene.